This T cell receptor beta chain was sequenced during a study of graft-versus-host responses after intestinal transplantation. The overall study: Recipients underwent multivisceral, liver-intestinal, or isolated intestinal transplants.

Sequencing was performed with immunoSEQ multiplex PCR; in TCRdb, only in-frame clones are kept and a portion is missing. The sample shows 60,000 to 65,000 clones, roughly 90% of them seen only once. V lost 0 bases and J 0 bases, leaving 14 bases between the germline ends. The CDR3 has 17 residues. Germline CDR1 and CDR2: SGDLS and YYNGEE. On this clone itself: Its target is unknown.

The material was unstimulated CD8+ T cells sorted from spleen or lymph node cells, obtained before transplant. This sequence joins TRBV9 and TRBJ2-3; D ambiguous. The sequence came from a human donor who was the organ donor for an intestinal transplant. The CDR3 DNA reads TGTGCCAGCAGCGTAGCTCTGGGCTCCCGGAGCACAGATACGCAGTATTTT. This translates into CASSVALGSRSTDTQYF.